This T cell receptor beta chain was profiled in a study of cytomegalovirus exposure and HLA in healthy donors. Germline-derived CDR1 and CDR2 are MGHDK and SYGVNS. The CDR3 has 17 amino acids. V dropped 1 base and J dropped 2; count of bases not matched to a gene: 3. On this clone: What it binds is not known.

General observations from the study: Using a false discovery rate of 0.05, a later analysis showed that 16,951 TCR beta sequences were associated with HLA alleles. TCR beta sequences reportedly predicted most subjects' HLA-A and HLA-B alleles accurately. A few V segments could not be told apart, such as TRBV6-2 and TRBV6-3, and were left out.

The PCR employed 60 Vbeta primers together with 13 Jbeta primers. Per the original methods: It was a later analysis that counted about 80 million unique TCR beta chains, of which some 12 million were shared. The assay was immunoSEQ multiplex PCR, and TCRdb's table has in-frame clones only and misses some. That table is the source of V, J and clone size, and D and trimming were worked out from the DNA. The profile shows about 210,000 clones, roughly 85% of them singletons. The genes are TRBV25-1 and TRBJ1-5; 12 bases map to TRBD1. This sequence originates from a male donor in good health and CMV-seronegative. The sequencing sample was made of PBMCs. The CDR3 DNA reads as TGTGCCAGCAGTGAATGGGGGACAGGGGGCGGCAATCAGCCCCAGCATTTT. It yields the protein CASSEWGTGGGNQPQHF.